This TCR beta chain was found in a study of spatial heterogeneity in lung cancer. Across the study: Detection consistently yielded more beta chains than alpha chains.

A unique molecular identifier was attached to every TCR cDNA molecule. TCRdb reprocessed the 5' RACE reads via MiXCR and lists one record per CDR3 protein. Of some 100,000 distinct CDR3 sequences detected, about 12% appear once; the ten largest clones hold about 38%. Looked up from germline, CDR1 is SQVTM and CDR2 is ANQGSEA. The V segment lost 3 bases and the J segment 5 bases; nucleotides outside the gene matches: 6. This CDR3 is 13 amino acids long. As to time point: sample taken at primary tumor resection. Without sorting, whole RNA was sequenced from tumor, nontumor lung or frozen PBMC. The sequence was obtained from a male donor with early-stage non-small cell lung cancer. The chain combines TRBV29-1 with TRBJ2-5; 7 bases fit TRBD2. Sequencing used PBMCs, obtained at surgery. Here the CDR3 reads CSVEKMGGETQYF. The CDR3 region has the DNA TGCAGCGTTGAGAAAATGGGGGGGGAGACCCAGTACTTC.